This T cell receptor beta chain was captured in a study of glioma-infiltrating T cells. Overall study: About 1.1 million peripheral T cells were targeted at about 4- to 11-fold coverage.

The iRepertoire nested amplicon-rescue multiplex PCR amplified TCR alpha and beta CDR3s from RNA. TCRdb called the multiplex PCR reads again in MiXCR, with one record for every CDR3 protein. The sample shows approximately 400,000 distinct CDR3 sequences, roughly two fifths of them seen only once. A note on this clonotype: Its antigen is undetermined. An end of the junction does not agree with germline; a read error may underlie this.

The study's findings and limits: Shared blood CDR3 signature motifs marked patients with low tissue-blood divergence.

CDR3 size: 16 residues. Germline lookup yields CDR1 SGHTA and CDR2 FQGTGA. The source of this sequence is a human donor with low-grade glioma or glioblastoma, undergoing nonglioma brain surgery, or in good health (not recorded which). The chain carries TRBV7-3 and TRBJ2-1, with TRBD2 matching over 7 bases. The sequenced material came from glioma tissue, nonneoplastic brain tissue, or PBMCs (not recorded which). DNA of the CDR3: TGTGCCAGCAGCTTAAGAGGGACTAACCCCTACGATGAGCAGTTCTTC. The encoded protein is CASSLRGTNPYDEQFF.